This is a list of T cell receptor beta chains from one sample in a study of blood T cells in healthy people across ages. MiXCR, run by TCRdb on the 5' RACE reads, gives a single entry per CDR3 protein. Of just over 1 million distinct CDR3 sequences listed, more than 40% were seen once; the top ten hold approximately 20%. Specimen: blood. Receptors originate from a woman aged 55-69 years in good health. The CDR3 runs from the conserved cysteine through the conserved F or W. D genes are given only for firm matches. Clone size is not always given. Where it is, it says once, few, many or a class for expanded clones.

few	TRBJ2-7	TRBD2	TRBV13	TGTGCCAGCAGCCTCGGACTAGCGGGAGAGACTTATTACGAGCAGTACTTC	CASSLGLAGETYYEQYF
few	TRBJ2-7	NA	TRBV20-1	TGCAGTGCTAGAGCCCGAAGCTCCTACGAGCAGTACTTC	CSARARSSYEQYF
NA	TRBJ1-6	NA	TRBV11-2	TGTGCCAGCAGCTTAGGACCTCACGTGGGGGGGCATAATTCACCCCTCCACTTT	CASSLGPHVGGHNSPLHF
NA	TRBJ1-6	NA	TRBV5-1	TGCGCCAGCAGCTTGACTTGGGTTTCACCCCTCCACTTT	CASSLTWVSPLHF
many	TRBJ2-5	NA	TRBV7-3	TGTGCCAGCAGCTCCCTAGGGGCGCAAGAGACCCAGTACTTC	CASSSLGAQETQYF
NA	TRBJ1-1	NA	TRBV5-1	TGCGCCAGCAGCTCAGGGAAATCGAACACTGAAGCTTTCTTT	CASSSGKSNTEAFF
NA	TRBJ2-5	TRBD2	TRBV2	TGTGCCAGCAGTAATCCCGGACGAGCGGGACCAGAGACCCAGTACTTC	CASSNPGRAGPETQYF
NA	TRBJ1-5	NA	TRBV25-1	TGTGCCAGCAGTGACAGGGGCGGTAGTCAGCCCCAGCATTTT	CASSDRGGSQPQHF
NA	TRBJ1-2	TRBD1	TRBV13	TGTGCCAGCAGCCGGGACAGGGAGCAGTATGGCTACACCTTC	CASSRDREQYGYTF
few	TRBJ2-1	TRBD2	TRBV5-1	TGCGCCAGCAGCTTGGATGGCCGACCGGGACTAGGGGTATACAATGAGCAGTTCTTC	CASSLDGRPGLGVYNEQFF
few	TRBJ2-1	TRBD1	TRBV5-6	TGTGCCAGCAGACCCCGGACAGGGAGGAGGTTGGATGAGCAGTTCTTC	CASRPRTGRRLDEQFF
NA	TRBJ2-7	NA	TRBV5-5	TGTGCCAGCAGCTTGGACATGCGCGACGAGCAGTACTTC	CASSLDMRDEQYF
few	TRBJ1-1	NA	TRBV12-3/TRBV12-4	TGTGCCAGCAGTTTCAGGACAAGCAGACCCGAGGCTTTCTTT	CASSFRTSRPEAFF
NA	TRBJ2-1	TRBD2	TRBV20-1	TGCAGTGCCGGCCGGGCTAGCGGGAGGTTCAATGAGCAGTTCTTC	CSAGRASGRFNEQFF
NA	TRBJ2-7	TRBD2	TRBV6-2/TRBV6-3	TGTGCCAGCAGTTACGGCGGGAGGAACCGGTACGAGCAGTACTTC	CASSYGGRNRYEQYF
NA	TRBJ1-5	TRBD1	TRBV27	TGTGCCAGCAGGGGACAGTATGATCAGCCCCAGCATTTT	CASRGQYDQPQHF
NA	TRBJ2-1	TRBD2	TRBV4-2	TGTGCCAGCAGCCAGACTATGACTAGCGGCATCTCCTACAATGAGCAGTTCTTC	CASSQTMTSGISYNEQFF
few	TRBJ1-2	NA	TRBV6-1	TGTGCCAGCAGTGAGGTAGATTTCTATGGCTACACCTTC	CASSEVDFYGYTF
NA	TRBJ2-3	TRBD2	TRBV7-2	TGTGCCAGCAGCCGGGGGAGGGGCGGGATTGGTACAGATACGCAGTATTTT	CASSRGRGGIGTDTQYF
many	TRBJ2-5	TRBD2	TRBV3-1	TGTGCCAGCAGCCAAGGGCGGGAGATAAGGGAGACCCAGTACTTC	CASSQGREIRETQYF
NA	TRBJ1-1	NA	TRBV7-9	TGTGCCAGCAGCTTAAAAAGGGGGGGGGCTTTCTTT	CASSLKRGGAFF
few	TRBJ2-5	NA	TRBV7-3	TGTGCCAGCAGCTTAAACGGACAGCAAGAGACCCAGTACTTC	CASSLNGQQETQYF
NA	TRBJ2-7	NA	TRBV28	TGTGCCAGCAGGGACCAGACTACCTACGAGCAGTACTTC	CASRDQTTYEQYF
NA	TRBJ2-7	NA	TRBV27	TGTGCCAGCAGTGAAGACCCCGGGCGGGTAACGGACGAGCAGTACTTC	CASSEDPGRVTDEQYF
once	TRBJ2-3	NA	TRBV20-1	TGCAGTGCTAGAGTGGGGGGCCGGAGTTACACAGATACGCAGTATTTT	CSARVGGRSYTDTQYF
NA	TRBJ2-7	NA	TRBV5-1	TGCGCCAGCAGCGCCGAGGGACTCGACCGTTTCGAGCAGTACTTC	CASSAEGLDRFEQYF
few	TRBJ2-3	NA	TRBV6-5	TGTGCCAGCAGGGAACTAGCCGGCACAGATACGCAGTATTTT	CASRELAGTDTQYF
few	TRBJ2-1	TRBD2	TRBV5-1	TGCGCCAGCAGCTGGGCGGAGCGGGGATCCTACAATGAGCAGTTCTTC	CASSWAERGSYNEQFF
NA	TRBJ2-1	NA	TRBV9	TGTGCCAGCAGCCGCCGTCCCAAGAGCTCCTACAATGAGCAGTTCTTC	CASSRRPKSSYNEQFF
NA	TRBJ2-7	NA	TRBV11-2	TGTGCCAGCAGCTCCATGAAGGGAGGAGGTTACGAGCAGTACTTC	CASSSMKGGGYEQYF
NA	TRBJ2-1	TRBD2	TRBV6-5	TGTGCCAGCACTCGACTAGCGGACCCCTACAATGAGCAGTTCTTC	CASTRLADPYNEQFF
few	TRBJ2-1	TRBD2	TRBV20-1	TGCAGTGCAGCGGGAAAGGGTCTAGCGCTTGAGCAGTTCTTC	CSAAGKGLALEQFF
NA	TRBJ2-5	NA	TRBV11-2	TGTGCCAGCAGCGGGAGGCCTTCTCAAGAGACCCAGTACTTC	CASSGRPSQETQYF
NA	TRBJ2-1	NA	TRBV19	TGTGCCAGCGGAAACCGGACCATTAGCTCCTACAATGAGCAGTTCTTC	CASGNRTISSYNEQFF
NA	TRBJ2-1	NA	TRBV15	TGTGCCACCAGACAGAGGGGTATCAATGAGCAGTTCTTC	CATRQRGINEQFF
NA	TRBJ2-1	NA	TRBV12-5	TGTGCTAGTGGTTCTAGCTCCTACAATGAGCAGTTCTTC	CASGSSSYNEQFF
few	TRBJ2-5	NA	TRBV20-1	TGCAGTGCTAGAGATATGTTGGAGAATGAGCAGTACTTC	CSARDMLENEQYF
NA	TRBJ2-5	NA	TRBV6-2/TRBV6-3	TGTGCCAGCAGTTACTTGTCCCTAGTGAAGCAAGAGACCCAGTACTTC	CASSYLSLVKQETQYF
few	TRBJ2-1	NA	TRBV11-2	TGTGCCAGCAGCCCCTCACCCTTGGGGACCTACAATGAGCAGTTCTTC	CASSPSPLGTYNEQFF
few	TRBJ1-5	NA	TRBV12-3/TRBV12-4	TGTGCCAGCAGTCCTGGGACACTTGATAGCAATCAGCCCCAGCATTTT	CASSPGTLDSNQPQHF
NA	TRBJ2-1	TRBD1	TRBV24-1	TGTGCCACCAGTGATTTGCCTCCGGACAGGGGTTTGTTCTTC	CATSDLPPDRGLFF
NA	TRBJ2-3	TRBD2	TRBV12-3/TRBV12-4	TGTGCCAGCAGCCCAAGGACTAGCGGCACCAGCGCAGATGTGGAATATTTT	CASSPRTSGTSADVEYF
few	TRBJ2-7	NA	TRBV29-1	TGCAGCGTTGAACATGTTTACGAGCAGTACTTC	CSVEHVYEQYF
NA	TRBJ2-3	TRBD1	TRBV2	TGTGCCAGCACTCAAGGGACAGGGATGGATACGCAGTATTTT	CASTQGTGMDTQYF
NA	TRBJ2-5	NA	TRBV29-1	TGCAGCGTTGGGAACCTAGGGATAGTCGTTTTGGGTGAGACCCAGTACTTC	CSVGNLGIVVLGETQYF
NA	TRBJ2-5	NA	TRBV7-9	TGTGCCAGCAGCTCCCCCGAGCAAGGCGGCCAAGAGACCCAGTACTTC	CASSSPEQGGQETQYF
NA	TRBJ2-5	NA	TRBV20-1	TGCAGTGCTAGAGATCCCGGGGCCCAGACCCAGTACTTC	CSARDPGAQTQYF
NA	TRBJ1-6	NA	TRBV6-2/TRBV6-3	TGTGCCAGCAGTTACGCGGCGAGCGGCTATAGATCACCCCTCCACTTT	CASSYAASGYRSPLHF
NA	TRBJ2-7	NA	TRBV20-1	TGCAGTGCTAGATACCCCATCCAGGGTCTGTTGAGGGACGAGCAGTACTTC	CSARYPIQGLLRDEQYF
NA	TRBJ1-4	TRBD1	TRBV13	TGTGCCAGCAGTCCAGGGGGCGCGGGTGAAAAACTGTTTTTT	CASSPGGAGEKLFF
few	TRBJ2-6	NA	TRBV12-3/TRBV12-4	TGTGCCAGCAGGTGGGCCAACGTCCTGACTTTC	CASRWANVLTF
NA	TRBJ2-7	TRBD1	TRBV27	TGTGCCAGCAGTCACGGGACAGGGGTTCGCAGCGAGCAGTACTTC	CASSHGTGVRSEQYF
few	TRBJ2-7	NA	TRBV29-1	TGCAGCGCCGTGGGGACTCACTCCTACGAGCAGTACTTC	CSAVGTHSYEQYF
NA	TRBJ2-3	TRBD2	TRBV12-3/TRBV12-4	TGTGCCAGCCGAGGGGCGGGAGAAACAGATACGCAGTATTTT	CASRGAGETDTQYF
NA	TRBJ2-1	NA	TRBV27	TGTGCCAGCAGTGGTGGCGGGATGGTATACAATGAGCAGTTCTTC	CASSGGGMVYNEQFF
NA	TRBJ2-5	NA	TRBV7-9	TGTGCCAGCAGCCCCCGGACACCACAAGAGACCCAGTACTTC	CASSPRTPQETQYF
NA	TRBJ1-6	TRBD1	TRBV6-1	TGTGCCAGCCGCAGGGGGAGTTCACCCCTCCACTTT	CASRRGSSPLHF
NA	TRBJ2-5	NA	TRBV7-9	TGTGCCAGCAGCTTAGACCGACAGACACAAGAGACCCAGTACTTC	CASSLDRQTQETQYF
NA	TRBJ2-7	NA	TRBV12-3/TRBV12-4	TGTGCCAGCAGTCTCGGGACTTTCAACAATGAGCAGTACTTC	CASSLGTFNNEQYF
NA	TRBJ2-1	NA	TRBV24-1	TGTGCCACCAGTGTTGGCGGGACGGGCAATGAGCAGTTCTTC	CATSVGGTGNEQFF